This entry describes one T cell receptor (beta chain). Its target is not known. TCRdb reprocessed the RT-PCR reads via MiXCR and lists one record per CDR3 protein. The sample has fewer than 550,000 distinct CDR3 sequences; about 25% are singletons. The sample is drawn from a study of response to subunit inactivated influenza vaccine. Deletions cut 3 bases from V and 4 bases from J, with 13 bases between. The CDR3 consists of 14 residues. CDR1 is SQVTM and CDR2 is ANQGSEA in the germline V gene. General study points: Researchers suggested that each seasonal influenza vaccination recruits few new T cells.

This sequence joins TRBV29-1 and TRBJ2-1, with D possibly being TRBD1 (5 bases). This TCR was recovered from a man aged 50 or older who received an inactivated influenza vaccine. This material consisted of CD4+ T cells sorted from PBMCs, taken roughly 5 days after vaccination. The CDR3 sequence is CSVEYRTSYNEQFF. The CDR3, as DNA: TGCAGCGTTGAGTACAGGACAAGTTACAATGAGCAGTTCTTC.